This TCR beta chain was identified in a study of blood T cell repertoires in COVID-19. The assay was immunoSEQ multiplex PCR, and TCRdb's table has in-frame clones only and misses some. The sample has about 230,000 clones, 81% seen once. Losses at the gene ends were 4 bases for V and 5 bases for J; bases not matched to a gene: 10. Per germline, CDR1 MNHEY and CDR2 SVGAGI. This CDR3 region has 15 residues. V is TRBV6-5 and J is TRBJ2-7, with 8 bases lining up with TRBD1. The origin of this receptor is a woman over 75 with COVID-19, enrolled during active disease. Sequenced material: peripheral blood. The CDR3 DNA reads TGTGCCAGCAGTTCCCCGGGACAGGCAAGGGACGAGCAGTACTTC. Translated, it gives CASSSPGQARDEQYF.